The T cell receptor beta chain described here comes from a study of OX40 agonist ivuxolimab in advanced cancers. General study findings and limits: CD8+ T cells were the subset that, on average, had more expanded clones than CD4+. At 0.1 to 3.0 mg/kg and by week 6, clonal expansion occurred in CD4+ and CD8+ blood T cells.

Measured with immunoSEQ multiplex PCR; TCRdb has only the in-frame clones, and not every one. The sample has approximately 58,000 clones, 70% to 90% seen once. This clone was seen once. Its cognate antigen is unknown. The germline gives CDR1 SGHNT, CDR2 YENEEA. There are 15 residues in the CDR3. V trimming: 0 bases; J trimming: 7 bases; junction bases outside the gene matches: 4. The TCR was taken from an adult with an advanced solid tumor such as melanoma, head and neck, liver or kidney cancer. The V call is TRBV11-3, the J call TRBJ1-2, with 11 nucleotides matching TRBD1. The sample consisted of CD4+ or CD8+ T cells sorted from blood, taken in a trial of the OX40 agonist ivuxolimab. CDR3 sequence: CASSLDLGQGAGYTF. CDR3 nucleotides: TGTGCCAGCAGCTTAGACCTCGGACAGGGGGCTGGCTACACCTTC.